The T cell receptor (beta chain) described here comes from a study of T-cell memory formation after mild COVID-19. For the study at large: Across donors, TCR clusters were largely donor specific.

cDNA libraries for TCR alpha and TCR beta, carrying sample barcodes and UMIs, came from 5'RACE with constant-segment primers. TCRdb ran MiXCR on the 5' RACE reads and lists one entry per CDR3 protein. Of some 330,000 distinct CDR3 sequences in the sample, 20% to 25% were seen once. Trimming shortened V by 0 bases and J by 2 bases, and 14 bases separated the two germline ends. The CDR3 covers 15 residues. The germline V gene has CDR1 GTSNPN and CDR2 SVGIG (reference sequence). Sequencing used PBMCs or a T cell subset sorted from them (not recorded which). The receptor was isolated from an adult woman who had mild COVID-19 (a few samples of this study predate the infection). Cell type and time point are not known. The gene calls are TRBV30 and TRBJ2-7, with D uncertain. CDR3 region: CAWSVPGRNPYEQYF. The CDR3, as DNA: TGTGCCTGGAGTGTACCGGGTAGGAACCCCTACGAGCAGTACTTC.